The clone carrying this T cell receptor beta chain was seen at least ten times. Its specificity is not known. Germline CDR1 is LGHDT and CDR2 is YNNKEL (reference sequence). V was clipped by 5 bases and J by 4 bases, with 17 bases between them. The CDR3 runs to 16 residues. The data were obtained in a study of T-cell reconstitution after alpha-beta-depleted transplantation in children. Whole-study results and caveats: Newly produced T cells mostly accounted for T-cell counts and diversity one year post-transplant. Reportedly, alpha-beta T cells present about two months post-transplant originated from several hundred expanded clones of graft origin. Recipient T cells and thymic progenitors that survived gave rise to the high TCRbeta diversity observed at day 60 in some patients.

The TCRbeta library was prepared with unique molecular identifiers. TCRdb processed the PCR reads anew with MiXCR; each CDR3 protein has one entry. The sample shows 440,000 or so distinct CDR3 sequences, roughly 43% of them seen only once. This sequence was found in a girl aged 2 to 10 with aplastic anemia, due to receive a stem cell transplant. The chain is built from TRBV3-1 and TRBJ1-4; D is unresolved. The sequences come from PBMCs, collected before TCRalphabeta/CD19-depleted stem cell transplant. The CDR3 protein is CASSMDLGPRNEKLFF. The CDR3, as DNA: TGTGCCAGCAGCATGGATTTAGGGCCCCGTAATGAAAAACTGTTTTTT. The complete variable domain, with remaining parts taken from reference TRBV3-1 and TRBJ1-4, reads DTAVSQTPKYLVTQMGNDKSIKCEQNLGHDTMYWYKQDSKKFLKIMFSYNNKELIINETVPNRFSPKSPDKAHLNLHINSLELGDSAVYFCASSMDLGPRNEKLFFGSGTQLSVL.